This record concerns one T cell receptor beta chain sequence. As yet, its antigen is unknown. The time point: week 35, safety follow-up. The content of each vaccine dose was 300 ug of mutant IDH1 20-mer peptide, and topical imiquimod accompanied it. Astrocytomas found in donors were new, WHO grade 3 or 4, IDH1-mutant and ATRX-lost. These data come from a study of a mutant IDH1 vaccine in newly diagnosed glioma. Looking at the study overall: First vaccine doses came 4-6 weeks after radiotherapy alone, or with temozolomide cycles. Study results and limitations: Any relationship between pseudoprogression and changes in top peripheral T cell clonotypes seemed absent.

Data came from immunoSEQ multiplex PCR; TCRdb stores just in-frame clones and leaves some out. The data show more than 25,000 clones, around three quarters seen once. Germline assignment: CDR1 SNHLY and CDR2 FYNNEI. V lost 7 bases and J lost 8, with 15 bases in between. The CDR3 extends over 13 amino acids. Sequences were derived from PBMCs, sampled from a glioma patient whose treatment included an IDH1 peptide vaccine. The receptor was isolated from a man over 45 with glioma. This chain links TRBV2 with TRBJ1-5; D is ambiguous. The CDR3 here is CASTGSALEPQHF. The CDR3 DNA follows: TGTGCCAGCACCGGGTCAGCCCTCGAGCCCCAGCATTTT.